This T cell receptor (beta chain) was identified during a study of blood T cell repertoires in COVID-19. Overall study context: Italy, Spain and the United States were the sources of the convalescent and acute COVID-19 samples. T cells, B-cell-depleted T cells, or PBMCs supplied cDNA or gDNA.

Per the original methods: Nucleated cell counts were estimated from reference gene primer amplification. Repertoires were generated with immunoSEQ multiplex PCR, while TCRdb's copy carries only in-frame clones and drops some. The DNA was the basis for D and trimming; V, J and clone size are from that table. The data contain roughly 70,000 clones, approximately 86% of them singletons. This CDR3 comprises 12 residues. The V end was cut by 4 bases, the J end by 8 bases, with 10 bases between. The germline gives CDR1 SGHRS, CDR2 YFSETQ. Sequencing input: peripheral blood. The receptor was isolated from a man aged 65 to 79 with active COVID-19. The genes are TRBV5-1 and TRBJ2-1; D gene unclear. This chain's CDR3 is CASSLLADEQFF. The DNA of the CDR3 is TGCGCCAGCAGCCTACTGGCGGATGAGCAGTTCTTC.